This passage covers 20 T cell receptor beta chains from one sample sequenced in a study of cytomegalovirus exposure and HLA in healthy donors. Primers included in the PCR were 60 Vbeta and 13 Jbeta primers. Sequencing used immunoSEQ multiplex PCR; TCRdb keeps in-frame clones, though not all of them. This sample yields 150,000 to 200,000 clones, of which roughly three quarters are seen a single time; around 1.4% belongs to the top ten. Sequencing was carried out using PBMCs. These receptors originate from a woman aged 50 to 65 in good health and CMV-seronegative.

The V call is TRBV6-6, the J call TRBJ2-7, with D possibly being TRBD2 (5 bases). Germline V gives CDR1 MNHNY, CDR2 SVGAGI (reference sequence). The CDR3 has 12 amino acids. Trimming took off 7 bases at V and 5 bases at J, with 12 bases between the two ends. CDR3 protein: CASTGSTNEQYF. The CDR3 DNA sequence: TGTGCCAGCACGGGATCGACAAACGAGCAGTACTTC.

This chain links TRBV30 with TRBJ1-2; maybe TRBD1 (6 bases). Per germline, CDR1 GTSNPN and CDR2 SVGIG (reference sequence). The ends were cut back, 0 bases at V and 10 bases at J, with 18 bases in the middle. There are 14 residues in the CDR3. The CDR3 sequence: CAWSVTGTGGDYTF. The CDR3 nucleotides are TGTGCCTGGAGTGTTACAGGGACGGGAGGGGACTACACCTTC. Drawing the rest from reference TRBV30 and TRBJ1-2, the complete variable domain is SQTIHQWPATLVQPVGSPLSLECTVEGTSNPNLYWYRQAAGRGLQLLFYSVGIGQISSEVPQNLSASRPQDRQFILSSKKLLLSDSGFYLCAWSVTGTGGDYTFGSGTRLTVV.

This rearrangement joins TRBV4-2 to TRBJ2-7; 9 bases are a match to TRBD2. With V trimmed by 0 bases and J by 4 bases, 7 bases remained unmatched. CDR1 and CDR2 from the germline V gene are LGHNA and YNFKEQ. There are 16 residues in the CDR3. The CDR3 is CASSQDPAGGAYEQYF. The CDR3 DNA reads as TGTGCCAGCAGCCAAGATCCAGCGGGAGGAGCGTACGAGCAGTACTTC.

The chain uses TRBV5-1 and TRBJ2-3, with D maybe TRBD2 (6 bases). The CDR3 consists of 12 residues. The germline CDR1 and CDR2 sequences are SGHRS and YFSETQ. V was trimmed by 2 bases and J by 6 bases, leaving 7 bases between them. For the CDR3, the DNA is TGCGCCAGCAGCTTTGGGGGGGATACGCAGTATTTT. It is translated as CASSFGGDTQYF. The full variable domain, its missing parts supplied by reference TRBV5-1 and TRBJ2-3, is KAGVTQTPRYLIKTRGQQVTLSCSPISGHRSVSWYQQTPGQGLQFLFEYFSETQRNKGNFPGRFSGRQFSNSRSEMNVSTLELGDSALYLCASSFGGDTQYFGPGTRLTVL.

This rearrangement joins TRBV6-5 to TRBJ1-2; the D is unclear. The CDR3 has 13 residues. V lost 5 bases, J lost 8 bases, and 15 bases lay in between. Germline V gene lookup returns CDR1 MNHEY and CDR2 SVGAGI. The DNA of the CDR3 is TGTGCCAGCAGTCCCCGGTTCGCCGAGGGCTACACCTTC. Amino acids: CASSPRFAEGYTF.

The V and J genes are TRBV2 and TRBJ2-3; perhaps TRBD2 as D (5 bases). This CDR3 is built from 14 residues. Per germline, CDR1 SNHLY and CDR2 FYNNEI. V lost 3 bases, J lost 0 bases, and 7 bases lay in between. CDR3 residues: CASSDPGSTDTQYF. CDR3 nucleotides: TGTGCCAGCAGTGATCCGGGAAGCACAGATACGCAGTATTTT.

In the case of this clone: A junction end diverges from the germline sequence, so it may reflect a read error. The rearrangement uses TRBV7-7 and TRBJ2-5; the match to TRBD1 covers 11 bases. The germline CDR1 and CDR2 sequences are SSHAT and FNYEAQ (reference sequence). This CDR3 region has 15 residues. CDR3 amino acids: CASSAGTGGQETQYF. CDR3 DNA sequence: TGTGCTAGCAGCGCCGGGACAGGGGGCCAAGAGACCCAGTACTTC.

The V and J genes are TRBV18 and TRBJ2-5; D might be TRBD2 (5 bases). The V gene's germline CDR1 is KGHSH and CDR2 LQKENI. Between the trimmed V and J ends, which lost 5 bases and 1 base, there was a span of 11 bases. The CDR3 is 14 residues long. The CDR3 is CASSMSRVQETQYF. In DNA form, the CDR3 reads TGTGCCAGCTCAATGTCGCGGGTCCAAGAGACCCAGTACTTC.

The V call is TRBV19, the J call TRBJ2-7; 7 bases are a match to TRBD1. The CDR3 consists of 16 residues. V lost 8 bases, J lost 2 bases, and 15 bases stayed unmatched. Germline lookup yields CDR1 LNHDA and CDR2 SQIVND (reference sequence). CDR3 DNA: TGTGCCAGTCACTCTACAATTGGACAGGACCCCTACGAGCAGTACTTC. Residues: CASHSTIGQDPYEQYF.

The chain couples TRBV9 to TRBJ1-5; D gene uncertain. Germline V CDR1 and CDR2: SGDLS, YYNGEE. Trimming removed 4 bases at V and 1 base at J, with 9 bases between. This CDR3 has 14 amino acids. The CDR3 nucleotides are TGTGCCAGCAGCCCGACGGGGAGCAATCAGCCCCAGCATTTT. Translation: CASSPTGSNQPQHF. Drawing the rest from reference TRBV9 and TRBJ1-5, the complete variable domain is DSGVTQTPKHLITATGQRVTLRCSPRSGDLSVYWYQQSLDQGLQFLIQYYNGEERAKGNILERFSAQQFPDLHSELNLSSLELGDSALYFCASSPTGSNQPQHFGDGTRLSIL.

This clone was seen more than once but under ten times. The J gene is TRBJ2-5, the V gene TRBV5-1, with 7 bases fitting TRBD1. With the DNA end fitting TRBJ2-7 better, the J assignment may be wrong. CDR3 length: 15 residues. Per germline, CDR1 SGHRS and CDR2 YFSETQ. The CDR3 sequence: CASSGGHTGAYEQYF. CDR3 nucleotide sequence: TGCGCCAGCAGCGGGGGCCACACAGGGGCCTACGAGCAGTACTTC.

The chain carries TRBV19 and TRBJ2-3, with 7 bases lining up with TRBD2. There are 13 residues in the CDR3. After removal of 1 base from V and 5 bases from J, the junction contained 0 bases not matched to a gene. CDR1 and CDR2 from the germline V gene are LNHDA and SQIVND (reference sequence). CDR3 loop: CASSIAGGDTQYF. CDR3 DNA sequence: TGTGCCAGTAGTATAGCGGGGGGAGATACGCAGTATTTT.

This clone appeared once. Compared with germline, one end of the junction differs, possibly owing to a read error. The chain carries TRBV7-9 and TRBJ2-7; TRBD1 might be the D (6 bases). The CDR3 is made up of 14 amino acids. From germline, CDR1 is SEHNR and CDR2 FQNEAQ (reference sequence). CDR3 region: CSSSLAGEPYEQYF. In DNA form, the CDR3 reads TGTTCCAGCAGCTTAGCAGGGGAACCCTACGAGCAGTACTTC.

In its sample, this clone was seen a few times. The chain employs TRBV6-6 and TRBJ1-1; D is unresolved. V was pared by 7 bases and J by 1 base, with 10 bases between. CDR1 and CDR2 (germline): MNHNY, SVGAGI (reference sequence). The CDR3 covers 13 residues. CDR3 DNA: TGTGCCAGCACGCGGCTCCCGAACACTGAAGCTTTCTTT. Translated: CASTRLPNTEAFF.

The rearrangement joins TRBV6-5 to TRBJ2-5, with D unresolved. The J call is doubtful: the DNA matches TRBJ2-7 better. Germline-derived CDR1 and CDR2 are MNHEY and SVGAGI. The CDR3 contains 12 residues. The CDR3 is CASSRPSYEQYF. The CDR3 DNA reads as TGTGCCAGCAGTCGTCCTTCCTACGAGCAGTACTTC.

The chain recombines TRBV7-3 with TRBJ1-1, with D possibly being TRBD1 (5 bases). Germline CDR1 reads SGHTA; CDR2 reads FQGTGA. Deletions cut 1 base from V and 4 bases from J, with 13 bases between. The CDR3 sequence is 15 residues long. CDR3 loop: CASSLRAGGTTEAFF. The CDR3 nucleotides read TGTGCCAGCAGCTTAAGGGCGGGGGGGACCACTGAAGCTTTCTTT.

The chain uses TRBV7-2 and TRBJ1-5; 7 bases match TRBD1. V was clipped by 5 bases and J by 10 bases; unmatched bases: 8. This CDR3 has 13 amino acids. In germline, CDR1 is SGHTA, CDR2 FQGNSA. The CDR3 loop reads CASSLNRQGPQHF. CDR3 sequence (DNA): TGTGCCAGCAGCCTCAACCGACAGGGACCCCAGCATTTT.

The chain is built from TRBV27 and TRBJ2-5; 7 nucleotides match TRBD1. The J call may be mistaken, given a closer DNA end match to TRBJ2-7. The CDR3 runs to 15 residues. Germline V lookup: CDR1 MNHEY, CDR2 SMNVEV (reference sequence). The CDR3 sequence: CASSSRGQFSYEQYF. As DNA, the CDR3 is TGTGCCAGCAGCTCACGGGGACAGTTCTCCTACGAGCAGTACTTC.

J is TRBJ1-3 and V is TRBV19, with 8 nucleotides matching TRBD1. Germline CDR1 LNHDA, CDR2 SQIVND (reference sequence). The CDR3 has 15 residues. V shed 5 bases and J 2 bases; nucleotides not matched to a gene: 5. In DNA form, the CDR3 reads TGTGCCAGTAGTCCAGGGGGCGCCGCTGGAAACACCATATATTTT. This sequence encodes CASSPGGAAGNTIYF.

Written as DNA, the CDR3 is TGCGCCAGCAGGGAATGGACAGGGGGCACTGAAGCTTTCTTT. Translation gives CASREWTGGTEAFF. The chain has TRBV4-1 and TRBJ1-1; 10 bases align to TRBD1. The V and J ends lost 6 bases and 4 bases, in that order; junction bases with no gene match: 5. CDR1 MGHRA and CDR2 YSYEKL come from the germline V gene. The CDR3 covers 14 residues.